The 25 T cell receptor beta chains reported below all come from one sample, sequenced in a study of blood T cell repertoires in COVID-19 (dated by TCRdb to about 2020). Libraries were made using the immunoSEQ multiplex PCR assay. Not all clones reach the TCRdb copy of this immuneACCESS table, which keeps in-frame sequences only. Checked studies attribute under half of the gap to unresolved V genes and leave the rest unexplained. The sample records more than 25,000 clones, around 86% of which are singletons. Together, the top ten hold under 8.5% of the sample. Input material: peripheral blood. These receptors originate from a man aged 45-65 years with active COVID-19.

The rearrangement links TRBV28 to TRBJ1-5, with 12 nucleotides matching TRBD1. This CDR3 has 16 residues. The junction had 8 bases not matched to a gene; V was cut back by 5 bases and J by 6 bases. CDR1 and CDR2 from the germline V gene are MDHEN and SYDVKM. The CDR3 is CASSLRGTGGFQPQHF. The CDR3 DNA follows: TGTGCCAGCAGTCTAAGGGGGACAGGGGGCTTTCAGCCCCAGCATTTT.

The genes are TRBV28 and TRBJ1-2; tentative D call: TRBD1 (6 bases). This CDR3 spans 20 amino acids. V lost 2 bases and J lost 4, with 29 bases in between. Per germline, CDR1 MDHEN and CDR2 SYDVKM. The DNA of the CDR3 is TGTGCCAGCAGTTTAGGGCGGGGGGGCCAGGACGGGGCGTTAGTCTATGGCTACACCTTC. Its protein is CASSLGRGGQDGALVYGYTF.

The chain links TRBV28 to TRBJ2-4; 10 bases agree with TRBD2. CDR1 is MDHEN, CDR2 SYDVKM, per germline. CDR3 size: 15 residues. J gave up 3 bases and V 2 bases, and 1 base lay outside the gene matches. CDR3 residues: CASSLVAGGKNIQYF. CDR3 sequence (DNA): TGTGCCAGCAGTTTAGTAGCGGGAGGCAAAAACATTCAGTACTTC.

The rearrangement joins TRBV2 to TRBJ1-5, with 7 bases aligning to TRBD1. J lost 1 base, V lost 10 bases, and 4 bases had no gene match. The length of the CDR3 is 13 residues. Per germline, CDR1 SNHLY and CDR2 FYNNEI. This chain's CDR3 is CATRDSSNQPQHF. DNA of the CDR3: TGTGCCACCCGGGACAGCAGCAATCAGCCCCAGCATTTT.

The CDR3 DNA sequence: TGCAGCGGGGAGCCCCGCACAGATACGCAGTATTTT. Protein: CSGEPRTDTQYF. The chain uses TRBV29-1 and TRBJ2-3, with D maybe TRBD2 (5 bases). Germline loops: CDR1 SQVTM, CDR2 ANQGSEA. V lost 7 bases, J lost 1 base, and 9 bases lay in between. The CDR3 has 12 residues.

Notes on this clone: Other DNA sequences from this sample encode an identical CDR3 as well. This chain joins TRBV7-9 and TRBJ2-7, with D possibly matching TRBD1 (6 bases). CDR1 SEHNR and CDR2 FQNEAQ come from the germline V gene (reference sequence). Trimming cost V 2 bases and J 4 bases, with 12 bases left between them. This CDR3 contains 14 residues. The CDR3 region has the DNA TGTGCCAGCAGCTTACCAGGGGCCACTTACGAGCAGTACTTC. Translating it yields CASSLPGATYEQYF.

This clone appeared a few times. V is TRBV11-3 and J is TRBJ1-5; possibly TRBD1 for D (6 bases). V lost 5 bases to trimming and J lost 0 bases, with 17 bases between them. This CDR3 has 17 amino acids. CDR1 SGHNT and CDR2 YENEEA come from the germline V gene. The DNA for the CDR3 is TGTGCCAGCAGCCTAATCAGACAGGAAGCTAGCAATCAGCCCCAGCATTTT. This sequence encodes CASSLIRQEASNQPQHF. Complete variable domain (other parts from reference TRBV11-3 and TRBJ1-5): EAGVVQSPRYKIIEKKQPVAFWCNPISGHNTLYWYLQNLGQGPELLIRYENEEAVDDSQLPKDRFSAERLKGVDSTLKIQPAELGDSAVYLCASSLIRQEASNQPQHFGDGTRLSIL.

V and J are TRBV5-8 and TRBJ2-2, with 7 bases aligning to TRBD1. Germline V CDR1 and CDR2: SGHTS, YDEGEE. The V gene end was trimmed by 2 bases and the J gene end by 5 bases; junction bases not matched to a gene: 6. The CDR3 extends over 15 amino acids. The CDR3 DNA is TGTGCCAGCAGCTTTGAGACAGGGATGACCGGGGAGCTGTTTTTT. The encoded protein is CASSFETGMTGELFF. The complete variable domain, with remaining parts taken from reference TRBV5-8 and TRBJ2-2, reads EAGVTQSPTHLIKTRGQQATLRCSPISGHTSVYWYQQALGLGLQFLLWYDEGEERNRGNFPPRFSGRQFPNYSSELNVNALELEDSALYLCASSFETGMTGELFFGEGSRLTVL.

The chain combines TRBV28 with TRBJ2-4; 10 bases line up with TRBD1. V lost 5 bases to trimming and J lost 1 base; unmatched junction nucleotides: 11. The CDR3 length is 18 residues. Germline assignment: CDR1 MDHEN and CDR2 SYDVKM. The CDR3 DNA sequence: TGTGCCAGCAGTCCCCGGGGGACAGGGGTACGGGCCAAAAACATTCAGTACTTC. As protein: CASSPRGTGVRAKNIQYF.

This chain connects TRBV5-6 to TRBJ1-3; the D is unclear. Looked up from germline, CDR1 is SGHDT and CDR2 is YYEEEE. The CDR3 loop spans 16 amino acids. V lost 2 bases and J 2 bases, leaving 14 bases between the germline ends. CDR3 in amino acids: CASSFRDFTAGNTIYF. CDR3 sequence (DNA): TGTGCCAGCAGCTTCCGAGACTTTACTGCTGGAAACACCATATATTTT.

The chain's CDR3 is CASSSLPNSPLHF. The CDR3 DNA sequence: TGTGCCAGCAGTTCACTCCCCAATTCACCCCTCCACTTT. The chain links TRBV12-3 or TRBV12-4 to TRBJ1-6; D is ambiguous. The CDR3 consists of 13 residues. Trimming stripped 4 bases from V and 7 bases from J, with 8 bases between.

The V gene is TRBV14, the J gene TRBJ1-6, with 8 positions matching TRBD1. Germline V gives CDR1 SGHDN, CDR2 FVKESK. The CDR3 contains 15 residues. V dropped 3 bases and J dropped 7; count of bases not matched to a gene: 5. The CDR3 sequence: CASSQWTGINSPLHF. CDR3 nucleotides: TGTGCCAGCAGCCAGTGGACAGGGATAAATTCACCCCTCCACTTT.

The CDR3 sequence is CASSTRGPNEKLFF. CDR3 sequence (DNA): TGTGCCAGCAGTACCCGAGGGCCCAATGAAAAACTGTTTTTT. V gene TRBV27 combines with J gene TRBJ1-4; unclear D gene. CDR1 MNHEY and CDR2 SMNVEV come from the germline V gene (reference sequence). The CDR3 is 14 amino acids. Trimming stripped 5 bases from V and 5 bases from J, with 12 bases between.

This chain uses TRBV5-4 with TRBJ2-1; 10 nucleotides line up with TRBD1. Germline V lookup: CDR1 SGHNT, CDR2 YYREEE (reference sequence). This CDR3 is 17 amino acids long. V shed 2 bases and J 1 base; nucleotides not matched to a gene: 6. CDR3 nucleotide sequence: TGTGCCAGCAGCTTTGACAGGGGGCCGTGGTCCTACAATGAGCAGTTCTTC. Its protein is CASSFDRGPWSYNEQFF.

The chain couples TRBV10-3 to TRBJ2-5; possible D gene TRBD2, 5 bases. The germline gives CDR1 ENHRY, CDR2 SYGVKD. Trimming pared 8 bases from V and 5 bases from J, leaving 12 bases between. CDR3 length: 12 residues. Here the CDR3 DNA reads TGTGCCATCGCAGCCTCGGGGGAGACCCAGTACTTC. Amino acids: CAIAASGETQYF.

The V gene is TRBV30, the J gene TRBJ2-1, with 8 bases identical to TRBD2. Germline V CDR1 and CDR2: GTSNPN, SVGIG (reference sequence). The CDR3 spans 14 residues. Trimming removed 3 bases from V and 10 bases from J; junction bases left unmatched: 11. The CDR3 nucleotides read TGTGCCTGGAGAGATATAGCGGGACCTAGAGAGCAGTTCTTC. Encoded protein: CAWRDIAGPREQFF.

The V and J genes are TRBV6-5 and TRBJ2-2; D possibly corresponds to TRBD2 (6 bases). This CDR3 spans 16 amino acids. The V and J ends lost 2 bases and 4 bases respectively, with 14 bases between them. Germline lookup yields CDR1 MNHEY and CDR2 SVGAGI. In nucleotides, the CDR3 is TGTGCCAGCAGTTACAGCCAATCCGGGGGCACCGGGGAGCTGTTTTTT. Its translation: CASSYSQSGGTGELFF.

The chain is built from TRBV11-2 and TRBJ2-1, with D unresolved. Trimming pared 1 base from V and 12 bases from J, leaving 10 bases between. Germline CDR1 reads SGHAT; CDR2 reads FQNNGV. The CDR3 covers 12 residues. CDR3 sequence reads: CASSLVLGPQFF. As DNA, the CDR3 is TGTGCCAGCAGCTTAGTACTTGGTCCGCAGTTCTTC. The full variable domain, rest sourced from reference TRBV11-2 and TRBJ2-1, is EAGVAQSPRYKIIEKRQSVAFWCNPISGHATLYWYQQILGQGPKLLIQFQNNGVVDDSQLPKDRFSAERLKGVDSTLKIQPAKLEDSAVYLCASSLVLGPQFFGPGTRLTVL.

The rearrangement links TRBV27 to TRBJ1-2; D possibly corresponds to TRBD1 (5 bases). CDR1 is MNHEY and CDR2 is SMNVEV in the germline V gene (reference sequence). The CDR3 spans 13 residues. Trimming pared 1 base from V and 6 bases from J, leaving 9 bases between. The DNA for the CDR3 is TGTGCCAGCAGTTTATTCGGGGGTGATGGCTACACCTTC. This codes for CASSLFGGDGYTF.

This sequence joins TRBV6-5 and TRBJ2-7; D may be TRBD2 (5 bases). The CDR3 is 13 residues long. Per the germline V gene, CDR1 is MNHEY and CDR2 is SVGAGI. V lost 0 bases and J lost 4, with 7 bases in between. CDR3 sequence: CASSYSKRYEQYF. Here the CDR3 DNA reads TGTGCCAGCAGTTACTCGAAGCGGTACGAGCAGTACTTC.

The gene calls are TRBV6-6 and TRBJ2-3; 9 bases align to TRBD1. Germline trimming cut 6 bases from V and 9 bases from J; bases unmatched to any gene: 4. Germline values: CDR1 MNHNY, CDR2 SVGAGI (reference sequence). This CDR3 has 12 amino acids. CDR3: CASRRQGETQYF. The CDR3 DNA reads TGTGCCAGCAGAAGACAGGGGGAGACGCAGTATTTT.

V and J are TRBV11-3 and TRBJ2-7; TRBD2 matches at 7 bases. Germline CDR1 is SGHNT and CDR2 is YENEEA. Unmatched junction bases numbered 6, after V lost 0 bases and J lost 1 base. This CDR3 is built from 16 residues. The CDR3 nucleotides read TGTGCCAGCAGCTTAGATGCGGGAGACAGATCCTACGAGCAGTACGTC. Amino acid sequence: CASSLDAGDRSYEQYV.

The rearrangement joins TRBV7-2 to TRBJ1-3; D gene ambiguous. V was cut by 2 bases and J by 0 bases, with 11 bases left in between. This CDR3 contains 16 residues. Looked up from germline, CDR1 is SGHTA and CDR2 is FQGNSA. The CDR3 nucleotides are TGTGCCAGCAGCTTAAGGCGGTCTGACTCTGGAAACACCATATATTTT. Encoded protein: CASSLRRSDSGNTIYF.

This chain links TRBV7-9 with TRBJ1-2; TRBD1 agrees at 9 bases. V dropped 5 bases and J dropped 1; count of bases not matched to a gene: 5. This CDR3 has 15 amino acids. Germline assignment: CDR1 SEHNR and CDR2 FQNEAQ (reference sequence). This chain's CDR3 is CASSRRTGVNYGYTF. CDR3 bases: TGTGCCAGCAGCCGGAGGACAGGGGTTAACTATGGCTACACCTTC.

The gene calls are TRBV18 and TRBJ2-1; 7 bases line up with TRBD2. V was pared by 4 bases and J by 9 bases, with 9 bases of the junction left unmatched. Germline lookup yields CDR1 KGHSH and CDR2 LQKENI. This CDR3 is built from 14 residues. CDR3 bases: TGTGCCAGCTCACTGACGGAGCGGGGTAGTGAGCAGTTCTTC. Translation: CASSLTERGSEQFF.